Below, 16 T cell receptor beta chains from the same sample are listed, as sequenced in a study of blood T cells in healthy people across ages. A second PCR, run for roughly 7 to 12 cycles, used a sample-barcoded 5' primer plus a J-beta primer mix. In TCRdb, the 5' RACE reads were re-called with MiXCR into one record per CDR3 protein. This sample has about 590,000 distinct CDR3 sequences, with approximately 30% found just once. The sample was blood. These receptors all come from a woman aged 80 or older in good health.

V is TRBV11-3 and J is TRBJ2-3; 10 nucleotides match TRBD1. Losses at the gene ends were 5 bases for V and 4 bases for J; bases not matched to a gene: 6. CDR3 length: 15 residues. Germline V gives CDR1 SGHNT, CDR2 YENEEA. DNA of the CDR3: TGTGCCAGCAGCGCCGGGACAGGGGTTGCAGATACGCAGTATTTT. It encodes CASSAGTGVADTQYF.

Concerning this clonotype: Germline is not matched at one junction end, which may reflect a read error. V gene TRBV12-3 or TRBV12-4 combines with J gene TRBJ2-3; TRBD1 might be the D (5 bases). The length of the CDR3 is 14 residues. CDR3 nucleotides: TGTGCCAGCAACAGGACACCAAGAGCAGATATGCAGTATTTT. Translation gives CASNRTPRADMQYF.

This clonotype was detected ten times or more. The CDR3 sequence: CASSQGGTGGTDTQYF. The CDR3 DNA reads as TGTGCCAGCAGCCAAGGCGGGACAGGGGGCACAGATACGCAGTATTTT. The chain employs TRBV4-2 and TRBJ2-3; 10 bases map to TRBD1. With V trimmed by 1 base and J by 1 base, 2 bases remained unmatched. The CDR3 length is 16 residues. Germline V lookup: CDR1 LGHNA, CDR2 YNFKEQ.

This chain links TRBV29-1 with TRBJ2-3; 7 nucleotides align to TRBD2. J lost 6 bases, V lost 6 bases, and 3 bases had no gene match. This CDR3 is built from 11 residues. The V gene's germline CDR1 is SQVTM and CDR2 ANQGSEA. Here the CDR3 DNA reads TGCAGCGTGACTAGCTCCGATACGCAGTATTTT. As protein: CSVTSSDTQYF.

The chain is built from TRBV6-5 and TRBJ2-3; 8 positions match TRBD2. This CDR3 region has 16 residues. In germline, CDR1 is MNHEY, CDR2 SVGAGI. The junction had 6 bases not matched to a gene; V was cut back by 4 bases and J by 0 bases. The CDR3 spells CASSSGGQISTDTQYF. The CDR3 DNA follows: TGTGCCAGCAGTTCGGGAGGGCAAATTAGCACAGATACGCAGTATTTT.

This clonotype appeared a few times. V and J are TRBV12-3 or TRBV12-4 and TRBJ1-1; D may be TRBD1 (5 bases). CDR3 length: 15 residues. V lost 7 bases, J lost 6 bases, and 21 bases lay in between. CDR3 in DNA: TGTGCCAGCAACCAGGATGGCAGGGCCCTCTCTGAAGCTTTCTTT. Encoded protein: CASNQDGRALSEAFF.

The rearrangement links TRBV20-1 to TRBJ2-2; TRBD1 aligns across 8 bases. From germline, CDR1 is DFQATT and CDR2 SNEGSKA (reference sequence). CDR3 length: 13 residues. The V segment lost 3 bases and the J segment 7 bases; nucleotides outside the gene matches: 4. CDR3 sequence reads: CSASQQGVGELFF. The CDR3 nucleotides read TGCAGTGCTAGTCAACAGGGGGTCGGGGAGCTGTTTTTT.

The chain recombines TRBV10-3 with TRBJ1-1; D is unclear. V shed 8 bases and J shed 5 bases, with 21 bases lying between them. The CDR3 sequence is 15 residues long. Germline lookup yields CDR1 ENHRY and CDR2 SYGVKD. The CDR3 sequence is CAILREGQGPTEAFF. As DNA, the CDR3 is TGTGCCATCCTGCGAGAAGGGCAAGGTCCAACTGAAGCTTTCTTT.

This clonotype has ten or more counts. The V gene is TRBV20-1, the J gene TRBJ2-1; TRBD1 might be the D (5 bases). There are 15 residues in the CDR3. V dropped 0 bases and J dropped 8 bases, with 17 bases sitting between them. The V gene's germline CDR1 is DFQATT and CDR2 SNEGSKA (reference sequence). CDR3 sequence (DNA): TGCAGTGCTAGAGATCTGGTAGGGGCCATTGATGAGCAGTTCTTC. It encodes CSARDLVGAIDEQFF.

This clonotype was seen many times. The rearrangement links TRBV20-1 to TRBJ1-2; D is ambiguous. V was shortened by 4 bases and J by 0 bases, with 15 bases between the two germline ends. This CDR3 contains 15 residues. CDR1 and CDR2 (germline): DFQATT, SNEGSKA (reference sequence). Here the CDR3 reads CSATRTDLANYGYTF. CDR3 coding DNA: TGCAGTGCTACGAGGACGGACCTAGCTAACTATGGCTACACCTTC.

There are a few counts of this clonotype. The J gene is TRBJ1-4, the V gene TRBV5-6; D gene uncertain. Trimming took off 4 bases at V and 4 bases at J, with 11 bases between the two ends. Germline V lookup: CDR1 SGHDT, CDR2 YYEEEE. This CDR3 has 14 amino acids. In DNA form, the CDR3 reads TGTGCCAGCAGCCTATACAGACATAATGAAAAACTGTTTTTT. It translates to CASSLYRHNEKLFF. Drawing the rest from reference TRBV5-6 and TRBJ1-4, the complete variable domain is DAGVTQSPTHLIKTRGQQVTLRCSPKSGHDTVSWYQQALGQGPQFIFQYYEEEERQRGNFPDRFSGHQFPNYSSELNVNALLLGDSALYLCASSLYRHNEKLFFGSGTQLSVL.

This clonotype has at least ten counts. The rearrangement joins TRBV6-1 to TRBJ2-7; D is possibly TRBD1 (6 bases). V shed 5 bases and J shed 4 bases, with 15 bases lying between them. Germline CDR1 MNHNS, CDR2 SASEGT. The CDR3 contains 14 residues. The CDR3 DNA sequence: TGTGCCAGCAGTCCCGGGACACGGTTTTACGAGCAGTACTTC. Encoded protein: CASSPGTRFYEQYF.

This clonotype was observed many times. This chain connects TRBV7-2 to TRBJ1-2, with unresolved D. Trimming took 7 bases from V and 7 from J, leaving 13 bases between them. CDR1 and CDR2 (germline): SGHTA, FQGNSA. CDR3 length: 12 amino acids. The CDR3 region has the DNA TGTGCCAGCAAATCAGAGTGGGGTGGCTACACCTTC. It is translated as CASKSEWGGYTF.

This clonotype has more than one count but fewer than ten. This may be a read error: a much more frequent sequence differs by one nucleotide. As DNA, the CDR3 is TGCAGTGCTAGAAACCCCCCCATCGATGAGCAGTACTTC. Translation: CSARNPPIDEQYF. The chain joins TRBV20-1 to TRBJ2-7; D not resolved. The CDR3 consists of 13 residues. V lost 2 bases to trimming and J lost 7 bases, with 15 bases between them. Germline lookup yields CDR1 DFQATT and CDR2 SNEGSKA (reference sequence).

J is TRBJ1-4 and V is TRBV7-6; 7 positions match TRBD1. The length of the CDR3 is 17 residues. Germline trimming cut 5 bases from V and 5 bases from J; bases unmatched to any gene: 14. The germline gives CDR1 SGHVS, CDR2 FNYEAQ. The CDR3 nucleotides read TGTGCCAGCAGCCCAGACCTTGGAGGGGGCGTAAATGAAAAACTGTTTTTT. Translation gives CASSPDLGGGVNEKLFF.

As concerns this clonotype: One end of the junction varies from germline; a read error may be responsible. This rearrangement joins TRBV20-1 to TRBJ2-4, with D possibly matching TRBD2 (5 bases). Germline V gene sequence: CDR1 DFQATT, CDR2 SNEGSKA (reference sequence). The CDR3 covers 14 residues. CDR3 sequence reads: CSSRTGIAKSIQYF. CDR3 bases: TGCAGTTCGAGGACTGGCATAGCCAAAAGCATTCAGTACTTC.